A selection of T cell receptor beta chains follows, all from one sample in a study of shared clonotypes between healthy human individuals. Clones were read by immunoSEQ multiplex PCR, and TCRdb kept only the in-frame ones, dropping some. The sample has fewer than 800,000 clones, about 90% seen once. The specimen was naive CD8+ T cells sorted from blood. Receptors originate from a man aged 25 to 40 in good health. The CDR3 runs from the conserved cysteine through the conserved F or W. The order of the fields is clone size, V gene, J gene, D gene, CDR3 DNA, CDR3 protein. A D gene is named only where the DNA matches it firmly. Clone size appears in some rows only: once, few, many, or a class for an expanded clone.

-,TRBV11-1,TRBJ2-7,TRBD2,TGTGCCAGCAGTACGACTAGCGGGGTCTACGAGCAGTACTTC,CASSTTSGVYEQYF
-,TRBV28,TRBJ2-7,-,TGTGCCAGCAGTTTAGGGGGGGCCGCCTACGAGCAGTACTTC,CASSLGGAAYEQYF
-,TRBV6-5,TRBJ2-1,-,TGTGCCAGCAGTTACTCGTACACTAGCACCTACAATGAGCAGTTCTTC,CASSYSYTSTYNEQFF
-,TRBV27,TRBJ1-5,TRBD1,TGTGCCAGCAGTTTAAAACAGGGGGAGCCCCAGCATTTT,CASSLKQGEPQHF
once,TRBV29-1,TRBJ2-1,TRBD2,TGCAGCGTCCCACTAGGGACTAGCGGGAGGGTGGGTGAGCAGTTCTTC,CSVPLGTSGRVGEQFF
-,TRBV14,TRBJ1-1,-,TGTGCCAGCAGCCAAGTAGAGGGGGGAGGCCGCGAAGCTTTCTTT,CASSQVEGGGREAFF
-,TRBV10-2,TRBJ1-5,TRBD1,TGCGCCAGCAGTGAGTCGACAGGGTTTAATCAGCCCCAGCATTTT,CASSESTGFNQPQHF
-,TRBV6-5,TRBJ2-7,-,TGTGCCAGCAGTTACTCGAACAACTACGAGCAGTACTTC,CASSYSNNYEQYF
-,TRBV20-1,TRBJ1-1,-,TGCAGTGCTAGAGTTACTGAAGCTTTCTTT,CSARVTEAFF
-,TRBV7-9,TRBJ2-7,TRBD2,TGTGCCAGCAGCTCGATGGGGGGGTTTTCCTCCTACGAGCAGTACTTC,CASSSMGGFSSYEQYF